These T cell receptor beta chains were read from a single sample in a study of T cell responses to AZD1222 COVID-19 vaccine. Measured with immunoSEQ multiplex PCR; TCRdb has only the in-frame clones, and not every one. This table has around 130,000 clones, 70% to 90% appearing once. The sequencing used peripheral blood, collected 28 days after the second AZD1222 dose. The receptor source for this set is an adult who received the AZD1222 COVID-19 vaccine. Both conserved end residues are part of each CDR3. The D gene is left open where the match is weak. Only part of the rows carry a size: once, few, many, or a class if the clone is expanded.

J	D	size	V	CDR3	DNA
TRBJ2-7	TRBD1	once	TRBV10-2	CASKTGQGAGEQYF	TGCGCCAGCAAAACGGGACAGGGGGCAGGCGAGCAGTACTTC
TRBJ1-2	.	.	TRBV7-8	CASSLAGEVGLGYTF	TGTGCCAGCAGCTTAGCTGGAGAGGTTGGTCTGGGCTACACCTTC
TRBJ2-1	.	.	TRBV11-1	CASVSDSNSYNEQFF	TGTGCCAGCGTCTCCGACAGTAACTCCTACAATGAGCAGTTCTTC
TRBJ1-5	TRBD1	.	TRBV28	CASSSTGAVQPQHF	TGTGCCAGCAGTTCTACAGGGGCTGTACAGCCCCAGCATTTT
TRBJ1-2	TRBD1	.	TRBV6-5	CASGGWDRLYGYTF	TGTGCCAGCGGGGGTTGGGACAGGCTATATGGCTACACCTTC
TRBJ2-7	.	once	TRBV19	CASSTSDLREQYF	TGTGCCAGTAGTACGTCGGACTTACGCGAGCAGTACTTC
TRBJ1-2	.	.	TRBV10-3	CAISEARGGTASSGYTF	TGTGCCATCAGTGAGGCACGGGGGGGGACGGCCTCGAGTGGCTACACCTTC
TRBJ2-1	.	.	TRBV5-1	CASSLAEASVNNEQFF	TGCGCCAGCAGCTTGGCCGAGGCTAGCGTTAACAATGAGCAGTTCTTC
TRBJ2-7	TRBD2	.	TRBV28	CASSSPSSGDYEQYF	TGTGCCAGCAGTTCTCCGTCTAGCGGCGATTACGAGCAGTACTTC
TRBJ1-4	.	.	TRBV2	CATRVPNEKLFF	TGTGCAACCAGGGTTCCTAATGAAAAACTGTTTTTT
TRBJ1-6	TRBD1	.	TRBV11-2	CASRSPGTGIDSPLHF	TGTGCCAGCAGATCTCCCGGGACAGGGATTGATTCACCCCTCCACTTT
TRBJ2-1	TRBD2	.	TRBV29-1	CSVDGVLAGSLDEQFF	TGCAGCGTTGATGGGGTCCTAGCGGGGTCTTTGGATGAGCAGTTCTTC
TRBJ2-7	TRBD2	.	TRBV28	CASSEIGLAGSYEQYF	TGTGCCAGCAGTGAAATAGGACTAGCGGGAAGTTACGAGCAGTACTTC
TRBJ2-1	TRBD2	.	TRBV2	CASLPGLAGEQFF	TGTGCCAGCCTTCCGGGACTAGCGGGAGAGCAGTTCTTC
TRBJ2-6	.	few	TRBV19	CARTVSGANVLTF	TGTGCCAGGACAGTCTCTGGGGCCAACGTCCTGACTTTC
TRBJ1-5	.	.	TRBV19	CASSIGWNLHDQPQHF	TGTGCCAGTAGTATAGGGTGGAATCTCCATGATCAGCCCCAGCATTTT
TRBJ1-2	.	.	TRBV2	CASSRTVRNGYTF	TGTGCCAGCAGCCGGACGGTGAGGAATGGCTACACCTTC
TRBJ1-1	.	.	TRBV27	CASSWLAGAEAFF	TGTGCCAGCAGTTGGTTAGCGGGGGCTGAAGCTTTCTTT
TRBJ2-3	TRBD2	few	TRBV15	CATSRVLLAGGVDTQYF	TGTGCCACCAGCAGAGTGCTACTAGCGGGGGGAGTGGATACGCAGTATTTT
TRBJ1-2	.	.	TRBV19	CATTLGEPPYGYTF	TGTGCCACTACCTTAGGGGAGCCGCCGTATGGCTACACCTTC
TRBJ1-4	.	.	TRBV3-1/TRBV3-2	CASSLGGSTNEKLFF	TGTGCCAGCAGCCTGGGGGGTTCGACTAATGAAAAACTGTTTTTT
TRBJ1-5	TRBD1	few	TRBV19	CASIPQGELNQPQHF	TGTGCCAGTATCCCTCAGGGGGAACTCAATCAGCCCCAGCATTTT
TRBJ1-2	.	.	TRBV28	CASNPRVGGYTF	TGTGCCAGCAATCCGCGTGTCGGGGGCTACACCTTC
TRBJ2-7	.	.	TRBV2	CASSDPGSYEQYF	TGTGCCAGCAGCGACCCGGGGTCCTACGAGCAGTACTTC
TRBJ1-5	TRBD1	.	TRBV19	CASSTQGQQPQHF	TGTGCCAGTAGCACACAGGGGCAACAGCCCCAGCATTTT
TRBJ1-1	.	once	TRBV4-1	CASSQDWGGGTEAFF	TGCGCCAGCAGCCAAGATTGGGGAGGGGGCACTGAAGCTTTCTTT
TRBJ1-1	TRBD1	few	TRBV28	CASSSDGTVKTEAFF	TGTGCCAGCAGTTCCGATGGGACAGTTAAAACTGAAGCTTTCTTT
TRBJ2-1	TRBD1	.	TRBV29-1	CSVEGQGFGEQFF	TGCAGCGTTGAGGGACAGGGATTTGGGGAGCAGTTCTTC
TRBJ2-7	TRBD1	.	TRBV30	CAGNRGSPYEQYF	TGTGCCGGAAACAGGGGCTCGCCCTACGAGCAGTACTTC
TRBJ2-5	.	.	TRBV30	CAWNGRETQYF	TGTGCCTGGAACGGTCGTGAGACCCAGTACTTC
TRBJ1-1	.	.	TRBV18	CASSSGVNTEAFF	TGTGCCAGCTCATCGGGAGTTAACACTGAAGCTTTCTTT
TRBJ1-1	.	.	TRBV28	CASSPMGGDTEAFF	TGTGCCAGCAGCCCTATGGGCGGGGACACTGAAGCTTTCTTT
TRBJ1-6	.	.	TRBV5-5	CASSLRATDGSSYNSPLHF	TGTGCCAGCAGCTTGAGGGCTACGGACGGTAGCTCCTATAATTCACCCCTCCACTTT
TRBJ2-7	.	.	TRBV6-2/TRBV6-3	CASSPPGVQSSEQYF	TGTGCCAGCAGCCCCCCGGGCGTTCAAAGCAGCGAGCAGTACTTC
TRBJ2-2	TRBD1	.	TRBV2	CASTRQGSGELFF	TGTGCCAGCACTAGACAGGGTTCCGGGGAGCTGTTTTTT
TRBJ1-6	.	.	TRBV30	CAWSGPHNSPLHF	TGTGCCTGGTCGGGACCCCATAATTCACCCCTCCACTTT
TRBJ1-1	.	.	TRBV6-5	CASGGGARAEAFF	TGTGCCAGCGGGGGTGGGGCACGAGCTGAAGCTTTCTTT
TRBJ2-7	.	.	TRBV4-3	CASSHHSGPSYEQYF	TGCGCCAGCAGCCACCACAGCGGACCCTCCTACGAGCAGTACTTC
TRBJ1-4	TRBD1	.	TRBV28	CASSLPGQGNEKLFF	TGTGCCAGCAGTTTGCCGGGACAGGGGAATGAAAAACTGTTTTTT
TRBJ1-2	.	.	TRBV5-1	CASSLGGVPGYTF	TGCGCCAGCAGCTTGGGGGGGGTCCCCGGCTACACCTTC
TRBJ2-5	.	.	TRBV5-1	CASSLVGQKQETQYF	TGCGCCAGCAGCTTGGTCGGACAGAAGCAAGAGACCCAGTACTTC
TRBJ2-1	.	.	TRBV5-1	CASSLEGNEQFF	TGCGCCAGCAGCTTGGAGGGGAATGAGCAGTTCTTC